The text below deals with one T cell receptor (beta chain). Antigen: not known. This sample is part of a study of early T cells in non-severe SARS-CoV-2 infection. The wider study: The input, bulk RNA from unsorted whole blood, was sequenced, and chains were unpaired. Study-level points and caveats: Sequences matched to VDJdb favored anti-spike CD8 responses, while private and CD4 specificities were missed.

Individually, cDNA molecules had unique molecular identifiers attached to them. TCRdb independently ran MiXCR on the 5' RACE reads; one entry per CDR3 protein. The table has about 54,000 distinct CDR3 sequences, about 6.1% seen once; the top ten hold 5.5% to 6%. This TCR derives from an adult who was a healthcare worker with PCR-confirmed SARS-CoV-2 infection or an uninfected control (not recorded which). Source: whole blood, taken at baseline.

The CDR3 protein is CASSQFQGSYNEQFF. The CDR3 region has the DNA TGTGCCAGCAGCCAATTCCAGGGATCCTACAATGAGCAGTTCTTC. V is TRBV3-1 and J is TRBJ2-1, with D perhaps matching TRBD1 (5 bases). Germline values: CDR1 LGHDT, CDR2 YNNKEL (reference sequence). Deletions cut 2 bases from V and 1 base from J, with 9 bases between. The CDR3 consists of 15 residues.